These 13 T cell receptor beta chains originate from one sample sequenced in a study of CXCR3-negative and CXCR3-positive naive CD8 T cells. 5' RACE that incorporated UMI labels was used to prepare the TRB cDNA libraries. TCRdb re-called the 5' RACE reads, yielding one record per CDR3 amino acid sequence without DNA. The sample's table shows around 66,000 distinct CDR3 sequences. What these receptors recognize is not known. Study-wide findings and caveats: The study found more hydrophobic TRB CDR3s in CXCR3-positive naive cells than in CXCR3-negative naive cells.

Sequencing input: naive CXCR3+ CD8+ T cells from blood. Stated subset: CD45RO-CCR7+CD27+CD95- naive CD8+ T cells expressing CXCR3 (TNR3+). The receptors shown here come from a human donor in good health. Some clones in this sample may be carry-over from other donors' samples.

V usage is TRBV7-6 and J usage is TRBJ1-3. CDR1 SGHVS and CDR2 FNYEAQ come from the germline V gene. The CDR3 is 16 residues long. This CDR3 is CASSLRPDVSGNTRYF.

The rearrangement joins TRBV19 to TRBJ1-1; TCRdb reports TRBD1, a call that lacks DNA to check it against. This CDR3 is built from 18 residues. Per germline, CDR1 LNHDA and CDR2 SQIVND (reference sequence). The CDR3 sequence: CASSTYRRDRMMNTEAFF.

The chain carries TRBV7-6 and TRBJ2-2; TCRdb proposes TRBD2, but this gene call is untestable without DNA. The CDR3 length is 17 residues. Per the germline V gene, CDR1 is SGHVS and CDR2 is FNYEAQ. The CDR3 sequence: CASSWGTSGEDTGELFF.

The chain recombines TRBV28 with TRBJ1-5; the TCRdb call, TRBD1, lacks DNA for checking. The CDR3 length is 17 residues. Germline loops: CDR1 MDHEN, CDR2 SYDVKM. The CDR3: CASSAWAGGNSNQPQHF.

The V gene is TRBV29-1, the J gene TRBJ2-2; TCRdb calls TRBD1, which cannot be checked without DNA. Germline V lookup: CDR1 SQVTM, CDR2 ANQGSEA. The CDR3 runs to 13 residues. The chain's CDR3 is CSVVTGGGGELFF.

The J gene is TRBJ1-5, the V gene TRBV20-1; TCRdb reports TRBD1, a call that lacks DNA to check it against. CDR3 length: 16 amino acids. Germline V CDR1 and CDR2: DFQATT, SNEGSKA (reference sequence). This chain's CDR3 is CSARPTGTYSNQPQHF.

J is TRBJ2-7 and V is TRBV29-1; the D call from TCRdb, TRBD2, cannot be confirmed without DNA. Per the germline V gene, CDR1 is SQVTM and CDR2 is ANQGSEA. The CDR3 is 16 residues long. CDR3: CSVWTSGSPASYEQYF.

Here the CDR3 reads CASSYGGQETYEQYF. The gene calls are TRBV6-2 or TRBV6-3 and TRBJ2-7; the TCRdb D gene call, TRBD1, has no DNA to confirm it. Germline V gene data show CDR1 as MNHEY and CDR2 as SVGEGT. The CDR3 covers 15 residues.

The chain uses TRBV7-9 and TRBJ2-1; checking the TCRdb D call of TRBD2 is not possible without DNA. CDR1 is SEHNR and CDR2 is FQNEAQ in the germline V gene (reference sequence). The CDR3 covers 17 residues. CDR3 loop: CASSLAPRGGSYNEQFF.

The V call is TRBV5-5, the J call TRBJ1-2; TCRdb lists TRBD1, though no DNA is available to test this call. CDR1 and CDR2 from the germline V gene are SGHKS and YYEKEE (reference sequence). The CDR3 covers 16 residues. The CDR3 protein is CASSLFAVDRTYGYTF.

This chain joins TRBV20-1 and TRBJ2-7; the TCRdb call, TRBD1, lacks DNA for checking. This CDR3 has 13 residues. Germline lookup yields CDR1 DFQATT and CDR2 SNEGSKA (reference sequence). The CDR3 sequence is CSALSGAPYEQYF.

The chain is built from TRBV29-1 and TRBJ2-3; as DNA is missing, the TRBD2 call by TCRdb cannot be tested. The germline V gene has CDR1 SQVTM and CDR2 ANQGSEA. There are 16 residues in the CDR3. Here the CDR3 reads CSVGGAGLDWADTQYF.

V gene TRBV6-2 or TRBV6-3 combines with J gene TRBJ2-3; checking the TCRdb D call of TRBD2 is not possible without DNA. The CDR3 sequence is 15 residues long. Looked up from germline, CDR1 is MNHEY and CDR2 is SVGEGT. CDR3 sequence: CASSLYRDSLDTQYF.